Listed here is a single TCR beta chain. Its antigen is currently unknown. The record originates from a study of T-cell memory formation after mild COVID-19. At the level of the study: TCR clusters were mostly donor specific. Whole-study findings and limits: Clones contracting day 15 to 85 were balanced CD4/CD8; later expanders leaned CD4+.

Germline CDR1 LGHDT, CDR2 YNNKEL (reference sequence). V was trimmed by 1 base and J by 6 bases, leaving 9 bases between them. The CDR3 runs 14 residues. 5'RACE, which relied on constant-segment primers, yielded TCR alpha and TCR beta cDNA libraries carrying sample barcodes and UMIs. TCRdb ran MiXCR on the 5' RACE reads and lists one entry per CDR3 protein. The sample consists of more than 400,000 distinct CDR3 sequences, roughly 18% of them appearing once. The specimen sequenced was PBMCs or a T cell subset sorted from them (not recorded which). The source is an adult woman who had mild COVID-19 (a few samples of this study predate the infection). Cell type and time point are not known. The chain joins TRBV3-1 to TRBJ2-2, with D perhaps TRBD2 (5 bases). The CDR3 reads CASSQGSGSGELFF. The CDR3 nucleotides are TGTGCCAGCAGCCAAGGTTCGGGGTCCGGGGAGCTGTTTTTT.